This is a list of T cell receptor beta chains from one sample in a study of identical twins. TCRdb redid the calling of the 5' RACE reads with MiXCR, one entry per CDR3 protein. The table has approximately 190,000 distinct CDR3 sequences, 15% to 20% seen once. The sample was also linked to a second study, of T cells expressing NK-cell markers.

Sequencing was done on a sample of CD8+ T cells sorted from blood. Source of these receptors: a woman between 18 and 29 years old in good health. Each CDR3 is given with its conserved first and last residue. The D gene is left open where the match is weak. Size tells how often a clone was seen (once, few, many) or the class of an expanded clone, and some rows leave it out.

d_gene: TRBD2; j_gene: TRBJ2-7; abundance: .; v_gene: TRBV20-1; CDR3nt: TGCAGTGCTAGAGAACCGACTAGCTCCACCTTCCAGTACTTC; CDR3aa: CSAREPTSSTFQYF
d_gene: .; j_gene: TRBJ2-2; abundance: .; v_gene: TRBV24-1; CDR3nt: TGTGCCACCAGTGATTGGGGAACCGGGGAGCTGTTTTTT; CDR3aa: CATSDWGTGELFF
d_gene: .; j_gene: TRBJ1-5; abundance: few; v_gene: TRBV24-1; CDR3nt: TGTGCCACCAGTTTAAGCGCGCCCCAGCATTTT; CDR3aa: CATSLSAPQHF
d_gene: TRBD1; j_gene: TRBJ2-7; abundance: few; v_gene: TRBV27; CDR3nt: TGTGCCAGCAGTTTTACCGCGACAGGGAATTCTGAGCAGTACTTC; CDR3aa: CASSFTATGNSEQYF
d_gene: .; j_gene: TRBJ2-7; abundance: .; v_gene: TRBV12-3/TRBV12-4; CDR3nt: TGTGCCAGCAGTTCCCCCGCGGGGGCGGGAGACGAGCAGTACTTC; CDR3aa: CASSSPAGAGDEQYF
d_gene: TRBD2; j_gene: TRBJ2-3; abundance: .; v_gene: TRBV11-2; CDR3nt: TGTGCCAGCAGCTCCCGACTAGCGGTTATAGATACGCAGTATTTT; CDR3aa: CASSSRLAVIDTQYF
d_gene: .; j_gene: TRBJ1-5; abundance: few; v_gene: TRBV15; CDR3nt: TGTGCCACCAGCAGAGGCAGGGGCAATCAGCCCCAGCATTTT; CDR3aa: CATSRGRGNQPQHF
d_gene: TRBD2; j_gene: TRBJ2-3; abundance: .; v_gene: TRBV29-1; CDR3nt: TGCAGCCTAGAGGGGAGGGATAAAACGCAGTATTTT; CDR3aa: CSLEGRDKTQYF
d_gene: TRBD2; j_gene: TRBJ2-1; abundance: .; v_gene: TRBV15; CDR3nt: TGTGCCACCAGCACAACACGACTAGCGGCTTACAATGAGCAGTTCTTC; CDR3aa: CATSTTRLAAYNEQFF
d_gene: TRBD2; j_gene: TRBJ2-1; abundance: .; v_gene: TRBV9; CDR3nt: TGTGCCAGCAGCGTAAGTTCGGGAGGGCAGTTCTTC; CDR3aa: CASSVSSGGQFF
d_gene: .; j_gene: TRBJ1-4; abundance: few; v_gene: TRBV12-5; CDR3nt: TGTGCTAGTGGTTTGGTGGGTTCAACTAATGAAAAACTGTTTTTT; CDR3aa: CASGLVGSTNEKLFF
d_gene: TRBD2; j_gene: TRBJ2-2; abundance: medium-sized; v_gene: TRBV6-2/TRBV6-3; CDR3nt: TGTGCCAGCACTAACGGGAAGGTAGCGGGCGCGAACACCGGGGAGCTGTTTTTT; CDR3aa: CASTNGKVAGANTGELFF
d_gene: TRBD1; j_gene: TRBJ2-7; abundance: .; v_gene: TRBV12-3/TRBV12-4; CDR3nt: TGTGCCAGCAGCGGGACAGTCGGCGGCGAGCAGTACTTC; CDR3aa: CASSGTVGGEQYF
d_gene: .; j_gene: TRBJ2-7; abundance: .; v_gene: TRBV9; CDR3nt: TGTGCCAGCAGCGGGGACGACCAATCCTACGAGCAGTACTTC; CDR3aa: CASSGDDQSYEQYF
d_gene: .; j_gene: TRBJ1-5; abundance: few; v_gene: TRBV6-5; CDR3nt: TGTGCCAGCAGTACTCCCGAGGGGTTTGCCCCCAATCAGCCCCAGCATTTT; CDR3aa: CASSTPEGFAPNQPQHF
d_gene: .; j_gene: TRBJ1-2; abundance: few; v_gene: TRBV12-3/TRBV12-4; CDR3nt: TGTGCCAGCAGTTTAGCAGGCCGTAACTATGGCTACACCTTC; CDR3aa: CASSLAGRNYGYTF
d_gene: .; j_gene: TRBJ2-1; abundance: .; v_gene: TRBV7-2; CDR3nt: TGTGCCAGCAGCTTAGGCGGGGGCGACTACAATGAGCAGTTCTTC; CDR3aa: CASSLGGGDYNEQFF
d_gene: TRBD1; j_gene: TRBJ2-1; abundance: few; v_gene: TRBV12-3/TRBV12-4; CDR3nt: TGTGCCAGCAGTCCTGGACAGGGGGTTTATGAGCAGTTCTTC; CDR3aa: CASSPGQGVYEQFF
d_gene: TRBD1; j_gene: TRBJ2-7; abundance: .; v_gene: TRBV5-1; CDR3nt: TGCGCCAGCAGCTTGACAGGGGCAGGGTACGAGCAGTACTTC; CDR3aa: CASSLTGAGYEQYF
d_gene: .; j_gene: TRBJ2-7; abundance: .; v_gene: TRBV27; CDR3nt: TGTGCCAGCAGTCCGAACAGGGCCTACGAGCAGTACTTC; CDR3aa: CASSPNRAYEQYF
d_gene: .; j_gene: TRBJ2-7; abundance: few; v_gene: TRBV7-8; CDR3nt: TGTGCCAGCAGCTCGGCCAGGGTATACGAGCAGTACTTC; CDR3aa: CASSSARVYEQYF
d_gene: .; j_gene: TRBJ2-7; abundance: few; v_gene: TRBV12-5; CDR3nt: TGTGCTAGTGCGACCGGATCCTACGAGCAGTACTTC; CDR3aa: CASATGSYEQYF
d_gene: TRBD2; j_gene: TRBJ2-3; abundance: many; v_gene: TRBV2; CDR3nt: TGTGCCAGCAGTGTAAGGTGGGCGGGGGACCGCACAGATACGCAGTATTTT; CDR3aa: CASSVRWAGDRTDTQYF
d_gene: .; j_gene: TRBJ2-1; abundance: few; v_gene: TRBV27; CDR3nt: TGTGCCAGCAGTTTTAACGGTGAGCAGTTCTTC; CDR3aa: CASSFNGEQFF
d_gene: .; j_gene: TRBJ2-2; abundance: .; v_gene: TRBV12-3/TRBV12-4; CDR3nt: TGTGCCAGCAGTTACGGCCTCAGGGAGCTGTTTTTT; CDR3aa: CASSYGLRELFF
d_gene: .; j_gene: TRBJ1-1; abundance: few; v_gene: TRBV2; CDR3nt: TGTGCCAGCAGTCCCCTTCAGGTCCTCGACACTGAAGCTTTCTTT; CDR3aa: CASSPLQVLDTEAFF
d_gene: TRBD2; j_gene: TRBJ2-7; abundance: .; v_gene: TRBV7-9; CDR3nt: TGTGCCAGCGGGACTATTCTATACGAGCAGTACTTC; CDR3aa: CASGTILYEQYF
d_gene: TRBD1; j_gene: TRBJ2-7; abundance: .; v_gene: TRBV20-1; CDR3nt: TGCAGTGCTAGGAGACAGGGGGCTTTTTCCTACTCCTACGAGCAGTACTTC; CDR3aa: CSARRQGAFSYSYEQYF
d_gene: .; j_gene: TRBJ2-7; abundance: .; v_gene: TRBV11-2; CDR3nt: TGTGCCAGCAGCTTAAGGAACTACCCTCCCAGTGACGAGCAGTACTTC; CDR3aa: CASSLRNYPPSDEQYF
d_gene: TRBD2; j_gene: TRBJ2-3; abundance: few; v_gene: TRBV27; CDR3nt: TGTGCCAGCGGCGTCGGGACTAGCGGGAGTAGGGCAGATACGCAGTATTTT; CDR3aa: CASGVGTSGSRADTQYF
d_gene: .; j_gene: TRBJ1-1; abundance: few; v_gene: TRBV7-6; CDR3nt: TGTGCCAGCAGCCTACACGGGAACGAAGCTTTCTTT; CDR3aa: CASSLHGNEAFF
d_gene: .; j_gene: TRBJ2-7; abundance: .; v_gene: TRBV5-1; CDR3nt: TGCGCCAGCAGCTTGGAAGGTACCTCCTACGAGCAGTACTTC; CDR3aa: CASSLEGTSYEQYF
d_gene: .; j_gene: TRBJ2-1; abundance: .; v_gene: TRBV4-3; CDR3nt: TGCGCCAGCAGCCCATATAACGGGGGCGATGAGCAGTTCTTC; CDR3aa: CASSPYNGGDEQFF
d_gene: .; j_gene: TRBJ2-3; abundance: medium-sized; v_gene: TRBV9; CDR3nt: TGTGCCAGCAGCGTAGACGGAGCAGATACGCAGTATTTT; CDR3aa: CASSVDGADTQYF
d_gene: .; j_gene: TRBJ1-2; abundance: .; v_gene: TRBV20-1; CDR3nt: TGCAGTGCTCGGACTTATGGCTACACCTTC; CDR3aa: CSARTYGYTF
d_gene: .; j_gene: TRBJ1-1; abundance: .; v_gene: TRBV20-1; CDR3nt: TGCAGTGCCGTCCGCAGGAACACTGAAGCTTTCTTT; CDR3aa: CSAVRRNTEAFF
d_gene: TRBD2; j_gene: TRBJ2-1; abundance: .; v_gene: TRBV12-3/TRBV12-4; CDR3nt: TGTGCCAGCAGTCCATGGACTAGCGGGGGGGGGTCCTACAATGAGCAGTTCTTC; CDR3aa: CASSPWTSGGGSYNEQFF
d_gene: .; j_gene: TRBJ2-3; abundance: few; v_gene: TRBV12-5; CDR3nt: TGTGCTAGTGGACTGGGGTATCTCGGACAGTCGGGCACAGATACGCAGTATTTT; CDR3aa: CASGLGYLGQSGTDTQYF
d_gene: TRBD2; j_gene: TRBJ2-7; abundance: .; v_gene: TRBV7-2; CDR3nt: TGTGCCAGCAGCTCAACACCGGGACTAGCCTCCTACGAGCAGTACTTC; CDR3aa: CASSSTPGLASYEQYF
d_gene: .; j_gene: TRBJ2-7; abundance: few; v_gene: TRBV14; CDR3nt: TGTGCCAGCAGCCCTGGGTTGCCGGCAGAGCAGTACTTC; CDR3aa: CASSPGLPAEQYF
d_gene: .; j_gene: TRBJ1-4; abundance: many; v_gene: TRBV5-6; CDR3nt: TGTGCCAGCAGCCGGACGGTGGCAACTAATGAAAAACTGTTTTTT; CDR3aa: CASSRTVATNEKLFF
d_gene: TRBD1; j_gene: TRBJ1-1; abundance: .; v_gene: TRBV6-2/TRBV6-3; CDR3nt: TGTGCCAGCAGTTACGATGGGACAGGGGGTGAAGCTTTCTTT; CDR3aa: CASSYDGTGGEAFF
d_gene: .; j_gene: TRBJ2-1; abundance: .; v_gene: TRBV11-3; CDR3nt: TGTGCCAGCAGCTTACAGGCCAATGAGCAGTTCTTC; CDR3aa: CASSLQANEQFF
d_gene: .; j_gene: TRBJ2-7; abundance: few; v_gene: TRBV5-1; CDR3nt: TGCGCCAGCAGCTGGGGGGTCTACGGCACCTACGAGCAGTACTTC; CDR3aa: CASSWGVYGTYEQYF
d_gene: TRBD1; j_gene: TRBJ2-3; abundance: .; v_gene: TRBV19; CDR3nt: TGTGCCAGTAGACCGACAGGGGGGTCGTTCACAGATACGCAGTATTTT; CDR3aa: CASRPTGGSFTDTQYF
d_gene: .; j_gene: TRBJ2-1; abundance: few; v_gene: TRBV20-1; CDR3nt: TGCAGTGCTAGAGATCTAGGGGAGGAGGGAGGCAATGAGCAGTTCTTC; CDR3aa: CSARDLGEEGGNEQFF
d_gene: .; j_gene: TRBJ2-1; abundance: .; v_gene: TRBV7-2; CDR3nt: TGTGCCAGCAGCTTAGAGGGCTTTCTAAATGAGCAGTTCTTC; CDR3aa: CASSLEGFLNEQFF
d_gene: .; j_gene: TRBJ2-1; abundance: .; v_gene: TRBV11-2; CDR3nt: TGTGCCAGCAGCTTAGGGTATGGAAATGAGCAGTTCTTC; CDR3aa: CASSLGYGNEQFF
d_gene: TRBD1; j_gene: TRBJ2-7; abundance: few; v_gene: TRBV11-1; CDR3nt: TGTGCCAGCAGCTTAGGGGGGACAGGATCCTACGAGCAGTACTTC; CDR3aa: CASSLGGTGSYEQYF
d_gene: TRBD1; j_gene: TRBJ1-1; abundance: few; v_gene: TRBV11-2; CDR3nt: TGTGCCAGCAGCTCGGGACAGGGTTCTGAAGCTTTCTTT; CDR3aa: CASSSGQGSEAFF
d_gene: TRBD1; j_gene: TRBJ1-1; abundance: few; v_gene: TRBV4-2; CDR3nt: TGTGCCAGCAGCCCGACAGGGGAGGTGGTGAACACTGAAGCTTTCTTT; CDR3aa: CASSPTGEVVNTEAFF
d_gene: .; j_gene: TRBJ1-6; abundance: .; v_gene: TRBV16; CDR3nt: TGTGCCAGCAGCCAATCGCTCACATTCGCGTCACCCCTCCACTTT; CDR3aa: CASSQSLTFASPLHF
d_gene: .; j_gene: TRBJ2-2; abundance: .; v_gene: TRBV3-1; CDR3nt: TGTGCCAGCAGCCAAGGGGGTCTGGACACCGGGGAGCTGTTTTTT; CDR3aa: CASSQGGLDTGELFF